This TCR beta chain was obtained from a study of T cells after somatic rescue of genetic block. Only in-frame clones appear in the TCRdb table, and some are missing; sequencing was by immunoSEQ multiplex PCR. The data contain about 68,000 clones, approximately 90% of them seen just once; the ten biggest clones take up over 2.5%. The sample taken for sequencing was peripheral blood mononuclear cells (PBMCs). The origin of this receptor is a man in his forties or fifties.

CDR3: CASSLRGRQPQHF. CDR3 nucleotide sequence: TGTGCCAGTAGTTTGAGGGGGCGTCAGCCCCAGCATTTT. The rearrangement uses TRBV19 and TRBJ1-5; TRBD1 matches 7 bases. The germline V gene has CDR1 LNHDA and CDR2 SQIVND (reference sequence). Germline trimming cut 5 bases from V and 6 bases from J; bases unmatched to any gene: 4. The length of the CDR3 is 13 residues.